This passage covers 29 T cell receptor beta chains from one sample sequenced in a study of vaccination and CD4 T cells after COVID-19. The antigens for these receptors are not known. Treatment of the sample: roughly 10-day PBMC culture with coronavirus spike peptide pools or control peptides (ViraFEST assay). With the Oncomine TCR Beta short-read assay, DNA from cultured CD4+ T cells was sequenced. Each CDR3 protein is one row after TCRdb ran MiXCR on the PCR reads. The sample holds under 20,000 distinct CDR3 sequences; around 42% are singletons and the top ten take under 3%. The material sequenced was CD4+ T cells from blood, cultured in vitro, taken after SARS-CoV-2 vaccination. The receptors were sampled from a human donor who had recovered from COVID-19.

This clonotype came up a few times. The rearrangement joins TRBV7-9 to TRBJ2-7; tentative D call: TRBD2 (6 bases). The CDR3 covers 14 residues. The germline V gene has CDR1 SEHNR and CDR2 FQNEAQ (reference sequence). V lost 6 bases to trimming and J lost 0 bases, with 12 bases between them. CDR3 nucleotides: TGTGCCAGCAGTGGGACTCCTACCTCCTACGAGCAGTACTTC. Protein: CASSGTPTSYEQYF.

The V gene is TRBV6-1, the J gene TRBJ1-5; D call uncertain. The CDR3 extends over 14 amino acids. Germline values: CDR1 MNHNS, CDR2 SASEGT. Trimming cost V 4 bases and J 3 bases, with 10 bases left between them. The CDR3 loop reads CASSVERYNQPQHF. CDR3 DNA sequence: TGTGCCAGCAGTGTAGAAAGGTACAATCAGCCCCAGCATTTT.

The chain couples TRBV5-4 to TRBJ2-1; D not certain. Trimming stripped 6 bases from V and 5 bases from J, with 15 bases between. The CDR3 has 14 residues. Germline CDR1 SGHNT, CDR2 YYREEE (reference sequence). The CDR3 DNA reads TGTGCCAGCAACATGCGGAACAGAAACAATGAGCAGTTCTTC. Its translation is CASNMRNRNNEQFF.

The chain recombines TRBV2 with TRBJ1-2; no firm D call. This CDR3 contains 12 residues. Per the germline V gene, CDR1 is SNHLY and CDR2 is FYNNEI. V was pared by 6 bases and J by 2 bases, with 7 bases between. CDR3 sequence reads: CASSRLNYGYTF. The CDR3 DNA is TGTGCCAGCAGCAGACTCAACTATGGCTACACCTTC.

This clonotype turned up a few times. The rearrangement joins TRBV6-2 or TRBV6-3 to TRBJ1-2; TRBD1 matches 7 bases. V gave up 6 bases and J gave up 6 bases; unmatched junction bases: 7. Germline CDR1 reads MNHEY; CDR2 reads SVGEGT. The length of the CDR3 is 13 residues. CDR3 loop: CASRATGQDGYTF. CDR3 bases: TGTGCCAGCAGAGCGACAGGGCAGGATGGCTACACCTTC.

This chain connects TRBV7-2 to TRBJ2-3; 9 bases line up with TRBD2. Germline CDR1 SGHTA, CDR2 FQGNSA. CDR3 size: 15 residues. The J segment lost 4 bases and the V segment lost 1 base, leaving 3 bases of the junction unmatched. As DNA, the CDR3 is TGTGCCAGCAGCTTAGAGCGGGGGGACTCAGATACGCAGTATTTT. It encodes CASSLERGDSDTQYF.

The rearrangement links TRBV7-2 to TRBJ2-4, with no clear D. Trimming left V 4 bases short and J 0 bases short, with 7 bases between. The CDR3 is made up of 14 amino acids. Germline lookup yields CDR1 SGHTA and CDR2 FQGNSA. The CDR3 DNA reads as TGTGCCAGCAGCTCCCGGACAGCCAAAAACATTCAGTACTTC. It encodes CASSSRTAKNIQYF. Looking up the rest from reference TRBV7-2 and TRBJ2-4 gives the full variable domain: GAGVSQSPSNKVTEKGKDVELRCDPISGHTALYWYRQSLGQGLEFLIYFQGNSAPDKSGLPSDRFSAERTGGSVSTLTIQRTQQEDSAVYLCASSSRTAKNIQYFGAGTRLSVL.

The rearrangement links TRBV7-9 to TRBJ1-5, with no clear D. CDR3 length equals 13 residues. V dropped 3 bases and J dropped 1 base, with 4 bases sitting between them. Germline V gives CDR1 SEHNR, CDR2 FQNEAQ (reference sequence). In DNA, the CDR3 is TGTGCCAGCAGCTTTTCCAGCAATCAGCCCCAGCATTTT. It encodes CASSFSSNQPQHF. Full variable domain (remainder filled in from reference TRBV7-9 and TRBJ1-5): DTGVSQNPRHKITKRGQNVTFRCDPISEHNRLYWYRQTLGQGPEFLTYFQNEAQLEKSRLLSDRFSAERPKGSFSTLEIQRTEQGDSAMYLCASSFSSNQPQHFGDGTRLSIL.

This clonotype was observed a few times. The genes are TRBV20-1 and TRBJ2-1; D is unclear. The V end was cut by 1 base, the J end by 7 bases, with 11 bases between. The CDR3 has 13 amino acids. CDR1 and CDR2 (germline): DFQATT, SNEGSKA (reference sequence). In DNA form, the CDR3 reads TGCAGTGCTAGAGTTTTTGGACGTAATGAGCAGTTCTTC. It encodes CSARVFGRNEQFF.

This clonotype turned up a few times. The CDR3 region is CASSENRGSYQPQHF. The CDR3 DNA reads as TGTGCCAGCAGTGAGAACAGGGGATCTTACCAGCCCCAGCATTTT. The chain employs TRBV6-1 and TRBJ1-5; 7 bases are shared with TRBD1. V was pared by 3 bases and J by 7 bases, with 9 bases of the junction left unmatched. Per germline, CDR1 MNHNS and CDR2 SASEGT. The CDR3 has 15 residues.

The CDR3 region has the DNA TGTGCCTGGACCCCACAGGGGGCTCCGGAGACCCAGTACTTC. Translation gives CAWTPQGAPETQYF. The genes are TRBV30 and TRBJ2-5, with TRBD1 matching 9 bases. Trimming removed 4 bases from V and 5 bases from J; junction bases left unmatched: 8. Germline lookup yields CDR1 GTSNPN and CDR2 SVGIG (reference sequence). The CDR3 is 14 residues long.

The chain uses TRBV7-2 and TRBJ1-2; the D gene is possibly TRBD1 (6 bases). CDR1 is SGHTA, CDR2 FQGNSA, per germline. Trimming pared 2 bases from V and 5 bases from J, leaving 18 bases between. The CDR3 sequence is 16 residues long. In nucleotides, the CDR3 is TGTGCCAGCAGCTTAACCGCACGGGGGCAGGGGTATGGCTACACCTTC. Encoded protein: CASSLTARGQGYGYTF.

This clonotype has a handful of counts. The J gene is TRBJ1-1, the V gene TRBV6-1, with no clear D. The germline V gene encodes CDR1 MNHNS and CDR2 SASEGT. The ends were cut back, 5 bases at V and 8 bases at J, with 9 bases in the middle. The CDR3 is 11 residues long. In DNA, the CDR3 is TGTGCCAGCAGTCGAGCGGGGGAAGCTTTCTTT. Residues: CASSRAGEAFF.

J is TRBJ2-3 and V is TRBV6-2 or TRBV6-3; 8 nucleotides align to TRBD2. The CDR3 sequence is 16 residues long. After removal of 7 bases from V and 3 bases from J, the junction contained 12 bases not matched to a gene. The germline V gene encodes CDR1 MNHEY and CDR2 SVGEGT. The CDR3 is CASNSGRGVKTDTQYF. Written as DNA, the CDR3 is TGTGCCAGCAACTCAGGGCGGGGGGTCAAAACAGATACGCAGTATTTT.

As DNA, the CDR3 is TGTGCCAGCAGTTACGGACAGGAAGCTTTCTTT. This codes for CASSYGQEAFF. The rearrangement uses TRBV6-5 and TRBJ1-1; TRBD1 might be the D (6 bases). This CDR3 contains 11 residues. V lost 2 bases and J lost 8, with 6 bases in between. The V gene's germline CDR1 is MNHEY and CDR2 SVGAGI.

V and J are TRBV7-9 and TRBJ2-7; maybe TRBD1 (6 bases). The V end was cut by 5 bases, the J end by 0 bases, with 20 bases between. Per the germline V gene, CDR1 is SEHNR and CDR2 is FQNEAQ (reference sequence). The CDR3 has 17 amino acids. The CDR3 coding sequence is TGTGCCAGCAGCAGCCCGAAAGGGACATATAACTCCTACGAGCAGTACTTC. Amino acids: CASSSPKGTYNSYEQYF.

This clonotype has a handful of counts. The V and J genes are TRBV7-2 and TRBJ2-5, with 8 bases lining up with TRBD2. Unmatched junction bases numbered 8, after V lost 1 base and J lost 7 bases. Per germline, CDR1 SGHTA and CDR2 FQGNSA. This CDR3 is built from 15 residues. CDR3 sequence reads: CASSLGAGAQWTQYF. The DNA for the CDR3 is TGTGCCAGCAGCTTAGGAGCGGGGGCCCAGTGGACCCAGTACTTC. The whole variable domain, remainder taken from reference TRBV7-2 and TRBJ2-5, is GAGVSQSPSNKVTEKGKDVELRCDPISGHTALYWYRQSLGQGLEFLIYFQGNSAPDKSGLPSDRFSAERTGGSVSTLTIQRTQQEDSAVYLCASSLGAGAQWTQYFGPGTRLLVL.

This clonotype has a handful of counts. V is TRBV6-5 and J is TRBJ1-1; D gene uncertain. Trimming took off 4 bases at V and 0 bases at J, with 12 bases between the two ends. The CDR3 consists of 15 residues. Germline assignment: CDR1 MNHEY and CDR2 SVGAGI. The CDR3 nucleotides read TGTGCCAGCAGTTCGGACCGAATTATGAACACTGAAGCTTTCTTT. This translates into CASSSDRIMNTEAFF.

The V and J genes are TRBV28 and TRBJ1-1, with D possibly TRBD1 on 5 matching bases. Trimming took 7 bases from V and 4 from J, leaving 10 bases between them. The CDR3 covers 12 residues. From germline, CDR1 is MDHEN and CDR2 SYDVKM. The CDR3 sequence: CASTAGGTEAFF. The CDR3 bases are TGTGCCAGCACCGCCGGGGGCACTGAAGCTTTCTTT.

The chain couples TRBV12-3 or TRBV12-4 to TRBJ2-1; D possibly corresponds to TRBD1 (6 bases). This CDR3 region has 11 residues. With 5 bases removed from V and 10 bases from J, the gap between germline ends came to 9 bases. The CDR3 bases are TGTGCCAGCAGTCCCACAGGGGAGCAGTTCTTC. Translated, it gives CASSPTGEQFF.

This clonotype has a handful of counts. V is TRBV20-1 and J is TRBJ1-2; D remains ambiguous. Germline loops: CDR1 DFQATT, CDR2 SNEGSKA (reference sequence). CDR3 length: 12 amino acids. The V end was cut by 3 bases, the J end by 2 bases, with 7 bases between. The CDR3: CSASEENYGYTF. The DNA for the CDR3 is TGCAGTGCTAGCGAGGAAAACTATGGCTACACCTTC.

This sequence joins TRBV7-3 and TRBJ1-1; no definite D call. V lost 0 bases and J 2 bases, leaving 4 bases between the germline ends. Germline CDR1 and CDR2: SGHTA and FQGTGA. This CDR3 is built from 13 residues. In nucleotides, the CDR3 is TGTGCCAGCAGCTTAACTGCTAACACTGAAGCTTTCTTT. It yields the protein CASSLTANTEAFF.

The chain uses TRBV28 and TRBJ1-5, with D hard to call. Trimming left V 2 bases short and J 4 bases short, with 6 bases between. Germline values: CDR1 MDHEN, CDR2 SYDVKM. The CDR3 length is 13 residues. Here the CDR3 DNA reads TGTGCCAGCAGTTTACAGGTAAATCAGCCCCAGCATTTT. As protein: CASSLQVNQPQHF.

The rearrangement joins TRBV6-1 to TRBJ1-6, with TRBD1 matching 7 bases. Germline V lookup: CDR1 MNHNS, CDR2 SASEGT. V shed 4 bases and J 0 bases; nucleotides not matched to a gene: 9. The CDR3 is 18 amino acids. CDR3 residues: CASSGIRQGFSYNSPLHF. As DNA, the CDR3 is TGTGCCAGCAGTGGCATTAGACAGGGTTTCTCCTATAATTCACCCCTCCACTTT.

This clonotype is termed medium-sized. V usage is TRBV15 and J usage is TRBJ1-5; 9 nucleotides align to TRBD1. The CDR3 has 16 residues. CDR1 LNHNV and CDR2 YYDKDF come from the germline V gene (reference sequence). V lost 5 bases to trimming and J lost 6 bases; unmatched junction nucleotides: 11. The CDR3 is CATSRLAGTGSQPQHF. The CDR3 bases are TGTGCCACCAGCCGCCTGGCTGGGACAGGGAGTCAGCCCCAGCATTTT. The full variable domain, rest sourced from reference TRBV15 and TRBJ1-5, is DAMVIQNPRYQVTQFGKPVTLSCSQTLNHNVMYWYQQKSSQAPKLLFHYYDKDFNNEADTPDNFQSRRPNTSFCFLDIRSPGLGDTAMYLCATSRLAGTGSQPQHFGDGTRLSIL.

The chain recombines TRBV27 with TRBJ1-1; D unclear. The CDR3 extends over 14 amino acids. Trimming removed 2 bases at V and 6 bases at J, with 13 bases between. CDR1 is MNHEY and CDR2 is SMNVEV in the germline V gene (reference sequence). CDR3 bases: TGTGCCAGCAGTTTACTCCCCTCCGGGTCTGAAGCTTTCTTT. Its protein product is CASSLLPSGSEAFF.

A few counts support this clonotype. This sequence joins TRBV27 and TRBJ1-6; D remains unclear. Germline CDR1 MNHEY, CDR2 SMNVEV (reference sequence). The CDR3 has 15 residues. With 3 bases removed from V and 1 base from J, the gap between germline ends came to 7 bases. CDR3 nucleotide sequence: TGTGCCAGCAGTTTTATGGGATCCTATAATTCACCCCTCCACTTT. It codes for CASSFMGSYNSPLHF.

This clonotype has just a few counts. The gene calls are TRBV20-1 and TRBJ1-2; D unclear. The length of the CDR3 is 14 residues. Germline values: CDR1 DFQATT, CDR2 SNEGSKA (reference sequence). Trimming cost V 3 bases and J 6 bases, with 17 bases left between them. CDR3 sequence (DNA): TGCAGTGCTAGGGTAGTTTTTGGGAGTGATGGCTACACCTTC. It is translated as CSARVVFGSDGYTF.

The chain has TRBV19 and TRBJ1-2, with D unclear. The CDR3 is 15 residues long. Germline lookup yields CDR1 LNHDA and CDR2 SQIVND (reference sequence). Trimming shortened V by 3 bases and J by 3 bases, and 14 bases separated the two germline ends. In DNA form, the CDR3 reads TGTGCCAGTAGTATTAACCTAGACGGAGACTATGGCTACACCTTC. Translating it yields CASSINLDGDYGYTF.